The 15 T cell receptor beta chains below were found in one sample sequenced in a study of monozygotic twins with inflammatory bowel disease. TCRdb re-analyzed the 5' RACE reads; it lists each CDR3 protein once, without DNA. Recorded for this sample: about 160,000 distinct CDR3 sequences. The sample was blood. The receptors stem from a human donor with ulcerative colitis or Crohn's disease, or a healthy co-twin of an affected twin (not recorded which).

This CDR3 is CSARGEAGAGEQYF. This sequence joins TRBV20-1 and TRBJ2-7; TCRdb's D gene call, TRBD1, goes unchecked for lack of DNA. The length of the CDR3 is 14 residues. CDR1 and CDR2 (germline): DFQATT, SNEGSKA (reference sequence).

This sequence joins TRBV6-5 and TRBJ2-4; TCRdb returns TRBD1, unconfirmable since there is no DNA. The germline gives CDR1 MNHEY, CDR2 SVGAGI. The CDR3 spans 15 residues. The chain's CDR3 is CASSYSRTGGNIQYF.

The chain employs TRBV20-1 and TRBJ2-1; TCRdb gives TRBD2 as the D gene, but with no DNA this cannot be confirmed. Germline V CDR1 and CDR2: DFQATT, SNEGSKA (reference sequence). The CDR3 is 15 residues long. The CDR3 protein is CSARASGGSYNEQFF.

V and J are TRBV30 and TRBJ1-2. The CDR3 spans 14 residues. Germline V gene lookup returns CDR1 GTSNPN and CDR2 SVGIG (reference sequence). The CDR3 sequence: CAWITQSPNYGYTF.

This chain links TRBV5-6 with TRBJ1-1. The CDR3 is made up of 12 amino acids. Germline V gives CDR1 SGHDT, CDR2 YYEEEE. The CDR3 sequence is CASSLVTFEALF.

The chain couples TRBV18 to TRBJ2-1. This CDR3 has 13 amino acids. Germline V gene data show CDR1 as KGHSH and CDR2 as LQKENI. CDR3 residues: CASSPGFYNEQFF.

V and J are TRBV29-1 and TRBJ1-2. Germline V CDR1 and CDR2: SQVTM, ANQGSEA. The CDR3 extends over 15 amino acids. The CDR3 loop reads CSVEEPGLNFYGYTF.

CDR3 protein: CASRDALGTEAFF. This chain uses TRBV4-1 with TRBJ1-1; with no DNA, the TCRdb D assignment of TRBD1 cannot be verified. The length of the CDR3 is 13 residues. From germline, CDR1 is MGHRA and CDR2 YSYEKL.

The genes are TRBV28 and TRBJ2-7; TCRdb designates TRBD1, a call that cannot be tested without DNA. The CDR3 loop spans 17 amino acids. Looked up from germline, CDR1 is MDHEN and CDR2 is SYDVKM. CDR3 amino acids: CASSSRRWDRAYYEQYF.

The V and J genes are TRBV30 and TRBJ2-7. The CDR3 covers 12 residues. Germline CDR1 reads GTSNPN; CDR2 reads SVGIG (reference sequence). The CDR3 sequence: CAWSRQRYEQYF.

The CDR3 sequence is CASSPGLAGAIAKNIQYF. The rearrangement joins TRBV14 to TRBJ2-4; TCRdb picks TRBD2, but there is no DNA to check that call. Germline V gene lookup returns CDR1 SGHDN and CDR2 FVKESK. This CDR3 has 18 residues.

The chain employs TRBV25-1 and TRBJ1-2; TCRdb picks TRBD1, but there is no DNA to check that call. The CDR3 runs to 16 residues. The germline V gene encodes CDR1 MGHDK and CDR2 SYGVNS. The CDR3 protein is CASSGGVGQPNYGYTF.

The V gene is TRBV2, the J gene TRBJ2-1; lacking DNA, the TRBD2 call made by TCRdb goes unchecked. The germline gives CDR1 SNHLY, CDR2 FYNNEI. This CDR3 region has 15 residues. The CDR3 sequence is CASSLGGLATNEQFF.

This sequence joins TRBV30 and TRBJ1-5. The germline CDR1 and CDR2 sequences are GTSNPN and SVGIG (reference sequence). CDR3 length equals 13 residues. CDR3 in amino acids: CAWSGYSNQPQHF.

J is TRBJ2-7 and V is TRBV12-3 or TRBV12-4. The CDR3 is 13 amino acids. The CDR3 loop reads CASRGYDSYEQYF.